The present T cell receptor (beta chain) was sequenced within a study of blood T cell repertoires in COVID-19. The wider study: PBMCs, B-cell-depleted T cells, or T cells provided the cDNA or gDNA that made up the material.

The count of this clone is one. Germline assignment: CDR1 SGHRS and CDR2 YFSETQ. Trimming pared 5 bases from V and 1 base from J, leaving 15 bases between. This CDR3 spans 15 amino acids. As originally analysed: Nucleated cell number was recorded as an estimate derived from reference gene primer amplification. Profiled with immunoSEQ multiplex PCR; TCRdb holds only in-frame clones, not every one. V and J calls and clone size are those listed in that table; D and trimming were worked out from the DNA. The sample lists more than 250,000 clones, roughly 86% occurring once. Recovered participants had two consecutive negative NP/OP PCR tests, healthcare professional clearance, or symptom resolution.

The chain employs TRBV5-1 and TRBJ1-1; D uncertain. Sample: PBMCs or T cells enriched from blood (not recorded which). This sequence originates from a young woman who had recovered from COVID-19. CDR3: CASRPLAGGNTEAFF. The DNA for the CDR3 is TGCGCCAGCAGGCCTTTGGCGGGTGGGAACACTGAAGCTTTCTTT.